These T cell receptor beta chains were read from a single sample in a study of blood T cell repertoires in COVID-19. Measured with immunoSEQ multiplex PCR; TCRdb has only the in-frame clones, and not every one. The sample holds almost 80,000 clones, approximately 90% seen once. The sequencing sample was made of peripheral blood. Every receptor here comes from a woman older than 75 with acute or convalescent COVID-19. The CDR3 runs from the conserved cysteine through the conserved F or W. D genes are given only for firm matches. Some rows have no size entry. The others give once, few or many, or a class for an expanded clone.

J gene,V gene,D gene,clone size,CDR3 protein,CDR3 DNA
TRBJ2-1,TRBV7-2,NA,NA,CASSVAGAQIGNEQFF,TGTGCCAGCAGCGTCGCAGGGGCACAGATCGGTAATGAGCAGTTCTTC
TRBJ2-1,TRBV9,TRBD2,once,CASSVAPSGTHNEQFF,TGTGCCAGCAGCGTAGCACCTAGCGGGACTCACAATGAGCAGTTCTTC
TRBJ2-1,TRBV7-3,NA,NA,CASALPHRSAEQFF,TGTGCCAGCGCCCTCCCCCACAGGTCAGCCGAGCAGTTCTTC
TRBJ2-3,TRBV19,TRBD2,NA,CAGLTSGRADTQYF,TGTGCCGGACTCACTAGCGGGAGGGCAGATACGCAGTATTTT
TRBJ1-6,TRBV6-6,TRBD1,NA,CASSRTGQGGNNSPLHF,TGTGCCAGCAGTCGAACGGGACAGGGTGGAAATAATTCACCCCTCCACTTT
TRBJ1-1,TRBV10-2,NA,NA,CASNGGHNTEAFF,TGCGCCAGCAACGGGGGGCATAACACTGAAGCTTTCTTT
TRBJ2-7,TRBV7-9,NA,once,CASSPLYEQYF,TGTGCCAGCAGCCCACTCTACGAGCAGTACTTC
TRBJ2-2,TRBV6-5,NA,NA,CASTPRGTGELFF,TGTGCCAGCACCCCAAGGGGTACCGGGGAGCTGTTTTTT
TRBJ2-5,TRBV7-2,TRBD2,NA,CASSLELAGRETQYF,TGTGCCAGCAGCTTAGAACTAGCGGGGAGAGAGACCCAGTACTTC
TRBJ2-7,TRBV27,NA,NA,CASSLRARELYEQYF,TGTGCCAGCAGTTTACGGGCCCGGGAGCTCTACGAGCAGTACTTC
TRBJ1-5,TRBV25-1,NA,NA,CASSDPTGSNQPQHF,TGTGCCAGCAGTGATCCGACAGGCAGCAATCAGCCCCAGCATTTT
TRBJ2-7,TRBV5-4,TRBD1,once,CASSSQGQGGYEQYF,TGTGCCAGCAGCTCCCAGGGACAGGGGGGCTACGAGCAGTACTTC
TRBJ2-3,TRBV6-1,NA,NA,CASSENGGTTDTQYF,TGTGCCAGCAGTGAAAACGGCGGGACCACAGATACGCAGTATTTT
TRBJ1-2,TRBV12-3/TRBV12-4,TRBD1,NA,CASLGQGGGYTF,TGTGCCAGCCTCGGACAGGGGGGAGGCTACACCTTC
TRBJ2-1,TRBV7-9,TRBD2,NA,CASSVGGSSYNEQFF,TGTGCCAGCAGTGTCGGGGGGAGCTCCTACAATGAGCAGTTCTTC
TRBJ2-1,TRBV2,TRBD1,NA,CASSLDRSYNEQFF,TGTGCCAGCAGTCTGGACAGGTCTTACAATGAGCAGTTCTTC
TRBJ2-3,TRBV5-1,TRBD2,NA,CASSLGTLAGTDTQYF,TGCGCCAGCAGCTTGGGTACGCTAGCGGGGACAGATACGCAGTATTTT
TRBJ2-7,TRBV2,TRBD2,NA,CASRALAGGSYEQYF,TGTGCCAGCAGGGCCTTAGCGGGAGGCTCCTACGAGCAGTACTTC
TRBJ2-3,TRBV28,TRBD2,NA,CASSAGLARSTDTQYF,TGTGCCAGCAGTGCCGGACTAGCGAGGAGCACAGATACGCAGTATTTT
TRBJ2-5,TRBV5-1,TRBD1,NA,CASSLATTGPQGTQYF,TGCGCCAGCAGCTTGGCAACGACAGGGCCTCAAGGTACCCAGTACTTC
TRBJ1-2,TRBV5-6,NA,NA,CASSAGSTGGYTF,TGTGCCAGCAGCGCGGGCAGCACGGGGGGCTACACCTTC
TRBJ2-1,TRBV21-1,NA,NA,CASSTTSSYNEQFF,TGTGCCAGCAGCACCACTAGTTCCTACAATGAGCAGTTCTTC
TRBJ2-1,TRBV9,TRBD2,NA,CASSVAGGNEQFF,TGTGCCAGCAGCGTAGCGGGGGGTAATGAGCAGTTCTTC
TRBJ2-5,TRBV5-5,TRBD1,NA,CASSLASGQGARTQYF,TGTGCCAGCAGCTTGGCCTCGGGACAGGGGGCGCGGACCCAGTACTTC
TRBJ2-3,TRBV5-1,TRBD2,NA,CASSLEGPSGVNTDTQYF,TGCGCCAGCAGCTTGGAAGGTCCTAGCGGGGTGAACACAGATACGCAGTATTTT
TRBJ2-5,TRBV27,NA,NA,CASRQGFGTQYF,TGTGCCAGCAGGCAGGGGTTCGGGACCCAGTACTTC
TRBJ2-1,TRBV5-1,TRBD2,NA,CASSWEGLAAFEQFF,TGCGCCAGCAGCTGGGAGGGACTAGCAGCTTTTGAGCAGTTCTTC
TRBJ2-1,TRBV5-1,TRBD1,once,CASNTGGNNEQFF,TGCGCCAGCAACACAGGGGGTAACAATGAGCAGTTCTTC
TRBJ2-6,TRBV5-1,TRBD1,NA,CASRPGTGSDGANVLTF,TGCGCCAGCAGACCCGGGACAGGGTCCGACGGGGCCAACGTCCTGACTTTC
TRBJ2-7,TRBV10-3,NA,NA,CATTFETGSTYEQYF,TGTGCCACCACTTTTGAAACAGGGTCGACCTACGAGCAGTACTTC
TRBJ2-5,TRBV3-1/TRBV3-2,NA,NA,CASSLRTGAQETQYF,TGTGCCAGCAGCCTCCGTACAGGAGCCCAAGAGACCCAGTACTTC
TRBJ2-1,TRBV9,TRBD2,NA,CASSVAVGLGDNEQFF,TGTGCCAGCAGCGTAGCGGTGGGACTAGGGGACAATGAGCAGTTCTTC
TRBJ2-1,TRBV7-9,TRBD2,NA,CASNLGSGGIDEQFF,TGTGCCAGCAACCTGGGTAGCGGGGGGATCGATGAGCAGTTCTTC
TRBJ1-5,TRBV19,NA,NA,CASSIPRGAGSNQPQHF,TGTGCCAGTAGTATCCCCCGGGGGGCCGGAAGCAATCAGCCCCAGCATTTT
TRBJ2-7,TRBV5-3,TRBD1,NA,CARKGALGPLGEQYF,TGTGCCAGAAAGGGGGCGCTAGGCCCCTTGGGCGAGCAGTACTTC